A selection of T cell receptor beta chains follows, all from one sample in a study of technical replicates of blood from several donors. This table comes from immunoSEQ multiplex PCR, and its TCRdb copy is limited to in-frame clones, with some not included. The sample carries under 95,000 clones, 98% recorded once. Sample: T cells isolated from PBMCs. The receptors here all came from a human donor in good health. Each CDR3 is given with its conserved first and last residue. The order of the fields is J gene, V gene, D gene, CDR3 protein. The D gene is left open where the match is weak.

>TRBJ1-5|TRBV10-3|-
CAISELAGNQPQHF
>TRBJ2-7|TRBV30|TRBD1
CAWSASDRASYEQYF
>TRBJ1-2|TRBV7-9|TRBD1
CASSLGGGDGYTF
>TRBJ2-3|TRBV4-2|TRBD2
CASSQPSLAGRADTQYF
>TRBJ2-5|TRBV5-1|-
CASSLEGSETQYF
>TRBJ2-3|TRBV5-8|TRBD2
CASSRGTSGTDTQYF
>TRBJ2-1|TRBV6-5|TRBD2
CASSYLTSGSSEQFF
>TRBJ2-7|TRBV11-2|-
CASSPQAYEQYF
>TRBJ1-1|TRBV6-1|TRBD1
CASSEDRTGLFMNTEAFF
>TRBJ1-3|TRBV5-1|-
CASSLAGQHFGNTIYF
>TRBJ2-7|TRBV5-1|-
CASSLGLGDYEQYF
>TRBJ2-3|TRBV19|-
CASSIIRATQADTQYF
>TRBJ2-1|TRBV5-8|TRBD2
CASSFVGRSYNEQFF
>TRBJ2-6|TRBV5-1|-
CASSLALGPGANVLTF
>TRBJ2-7|TRBV13|-
CASSLFRGGDREHEQYF
>TRBJ2-2|TRBV29-1|TRBD1
CSVSKGGQGPGELFF
>TRBJ1-2|TRBV5-1|-
CASSLNWYNYGYTF
>TRBJ1-2|TRBV4-1|-
CASSQEARGEGGYTF
>TRBJ1-2|TRBV9|TRBD1
CASSVYGTGSYGYTF
>TRBJ2-1|TRBV28|TRBD2
CASISGSRSYNEQFF
>TRBJ2-7|TRBV5-1|-
CASSLAGEQYF
>TRBJ2-7|TRBV15|TRBD2
CATSRTSGRGEHEQYF
>TRBJ2-5|TRBV18|-
CASTRFGGGFQETQYF